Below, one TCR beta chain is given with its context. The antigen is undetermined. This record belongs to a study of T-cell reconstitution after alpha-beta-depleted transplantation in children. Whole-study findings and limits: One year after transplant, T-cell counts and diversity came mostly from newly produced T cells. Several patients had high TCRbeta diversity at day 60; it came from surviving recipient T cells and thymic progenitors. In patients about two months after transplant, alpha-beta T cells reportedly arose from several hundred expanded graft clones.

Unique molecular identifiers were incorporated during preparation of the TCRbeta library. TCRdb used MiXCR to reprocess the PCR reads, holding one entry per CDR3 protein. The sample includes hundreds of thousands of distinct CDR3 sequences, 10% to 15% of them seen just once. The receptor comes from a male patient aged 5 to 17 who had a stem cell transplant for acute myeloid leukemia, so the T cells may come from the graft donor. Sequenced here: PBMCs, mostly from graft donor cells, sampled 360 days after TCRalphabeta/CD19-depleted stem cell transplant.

The CDR3: CASRETGVYGYTF. The CDR3 DNA reads as TGTGCCAGCAGGGAAACAGGGGTCTATGGCTACACCTTC. The chain links TRBV28 to TRBJ1-2; TRBD1 aligns across 7 bases. The junction had 5 bases not matched to a gene; V was cut back by 6 bases and J by 4 bases. This CDR3 region has 13 residues. In germline, CDR1 is MDHEN, CDR2 SYDVKM.